Following are 21 T cell receptor beta chains from one sample sequenced in a study of T-cell memory formation after mild COVID-19. Each CDR3 protein is one row after TCRdb ran MiXCR on the 5' RACE reads. This sample yields approximately 48,000 distinct CDR3 sequences, of which around 7.3% are seen a single time; 1.4% belongs to the top ten. Sequences were obtained from PBMCs or a T cell subset sorted from them (not recorded which). The receptor set was obtained from a man between 18 and 35 years old who had mild COVID-19 (a few samples of this study predate the infection). Cell type and time point are not known.

There are a few counts of this clonotype. The chain combines TRBV4-1 with TRBJ1-2; 8 positions match TRBD1. Germline CDR1 reads MGHRA; CDR2 reads YSYEKL. This CDR3 region has 14 residues. J was trimmed by 0 bases and V by 6 bases; bases with no gene match: 3. CDR3 nucleotide sequence: TGCGCCAGCAGACAACAGGGGGCTAACTATGGCTACACCTTC. Translating gives CASRQQGANYGYTF.

This clonotype was detected many times. This chain links TRBV7-2 with TRBJ2-3; D is unresolved. Germline V gene sequence: CDR1 SGHTA, CDR2 FQGNSA. This CDR3 region has 14 residues. Trimming left V 5 bases short and J 5 bases short, with 14 bases between. In DNA form, the CDR3 reads TGTGCCAGCAGCCCGTTCCTAGTTCGAGATACGCAGTATTTT. Translated: CASSPFLVRDTQYF.

For this clonotype: Being one base from a much bigger clone, this may be a read error. This chain uses TRBV4-2 with TRBJ2-7; 10 nucleotides align to TRBD2. The CDR3 consists of 15 residues. The germline V gene encodes CDR1 LGHNA and CDR2 YNFKEQ. The CDR3, as DNA: TGTACCAGCAGCCAAGAGCGGGGGGGCCCCTACGAGCAGTACTTC. It specifies CTSSQERGGPYEQYF.

The gene calls are TRBV12-3 or TRBV12-4 and TRBJ1-1; tentative D call: TRBD1 (6 bases). The CDR3 consists of 11 residues. V lost 3 bases, J lost 11 bases, and 10 bases lay in between. The CDR3 nucleotides read TGTGCCAGCAGTTTCCAGGGGAAGGCTTTCTTT. Protein sequence: CASSFQGKAFF.

This clonotype was counted a few times. The chain combines TRBV5-1 with TRBJ1-4; no reliable D call. CDR3 length equals 17 residues. Trimming shortened V by 2 bases and J by 1 base, and 15 bases separated the two germline ends. Per the germline V gene, CDR1 is SGHRS and CDR2 is YFSETQ. CDR3 region: CASSLGVSWGTNEKLFF. DNA for the CDR3: TGCGCCAGCAGCTTAGGCGTATCGTGGGGAACTAATGAAAAACTGTTTTTT.

This clonotype was observed at least ten times. This chain joins TRBV5-1 and TRBJ2-3; a possible D gene is TRBD1 (6 bases). Germline values: CDR1 SGHRS, CDR2 YFSETQ. This CDR3 comprises 14 residues. V dropped 3 bases and J dropped 3 bases, with 11 bases sitting between them. CDR3 coding DNA: TGCGCCAGCAGCTCTGGGGGCAAGACAGATACGCAGTATTTT. Its translation is CASSSGGKTDTQYF.

V usage is TRBV14 and J usage is TRBJ1-5; tentatively, D is TRBD1 (6 bases). V was clipped by 0 bases and J by 7 bases, with 16 bases between them. The CDR3 covers 16 residues. Germline CDR1 and CDR2: SGHDN and FVKESK. The CDR3 loop reads CASSQEIGGADQPQHF. For the CDR3, the DNA is TGTGCCAGCAGCCAAGAGATCGGGGGGGCGGACCAGCCCCAGCATTTT.

In its sample, this clonotype was seen many times. The J gene is TRBJ1-2, the V gene TRBV6-5, with D possibly matching TRBD1 (6 bases). V lost 6 bases and J lost 4, with 15 bases in between. The CDR3 consists of 14 residues. In germline, CDR1 is MNHEY, CDR2 SVGAGI. The CDR3 nucleotides read TGTGCCAGCAGACGGATACAGGGCTTCTATGGCTACACCTTC. This codes for CASRRIQGFYGYTF.

This clonotype was found a few times. The CDR3 loop reads CSALEGAGGFGYGYTF. The DNA for the CDR3 is TGCAGTGCCCTGGAAGGGGCAGGGGGGTTCGGCTATGGCTACACCTTC. V gene TRBV20-1 combines with J gene TRBJ1-2, with 7 positions matching TRBD1. The CDR3 is 16 amino acids. Trimming took 6 bases from V and 4 from J; bases not matched to a gene: 17. The germline V gene has CDR1 DFQATT and CDR2 SNEGSKA (reference sequence).

The rearrangement links TRBV19 to TRBJ2-2; possible D gene TRBD2, 6 bases. The germline CDR1 and CDR2 sequences are LNHDA and SQIVND (reference sequence). Trimming pared 7 bases from V and 6 bases from J, leaving 15 bases between. The CDR3 covers 14 residues. The CDR3: CASIAGPTAGELFF. CDR3 bases: TGTGCCAGTATTGCGGGGCCGACGGCCGGGGAGCTGTTTTTT.

This clonotype was seen only a few times. The V call is TRBV5-6, the J call TRBJ2-3; D is perhaps TRBD2 (5 bases). Germline V gene data show CDR1 as SGHDT and CDR2 as YYEEEE. Trimming stripped 5 bases from V and 1 base from J, with 14 bases between. This CDR3 spans 15 amino acids. The CDR3, as DNA: TGTGCCAGCAGGGTACGGAGGCCCGGCACAGATACGCAGTATTTT. It translates to CASRVRRPGTDTQYF.

This clonotype has a handful of counts. The chain couples TRBV12-3 or TRBV12-4 to TRBJ2-1, with TRBD1 matching 10 bases. Trimming removed 5 bases from V and 8 bases from J; junction bases left unmatched: 3. The CDR3 has 13 amino acids. Here the CDR3 DNA reads TGTGCCAGCAGTAGCGGGACAGGGGATGAGCAGTTCTTC. This sequence encodes CASSSGTGDEQFF.

The rearrangement joins TRBV20-1 to TRBJ1-1, with D possibly TRBD1 on 6 matching bases. V was shortened by 8 bases and J by 3 bases, with 16 bases between the two germline ends. Germline CDR1 reads DFQATT; CDR2 reads SNEGSKA (reference sequence). This CDR3 is 13 amino acids long. The CDR3 loop reads CSLTVPGDTEAFF. CDR3 in DNA: TGCAGTCTGACAGTCCCAGGGGACACTGAAGCTTTCTTT.

This clonotype occurred many times. This chain links TRBV29-1 with TRBJ2-7, with TRBD2 matching 8 bases. Trimming took 5 bases from V and 0 from J; bases not matched to a gene: 9. The CDR3 is 15 amino acids. Germline-derived CDR1 and CDR2 are SQVTM and ANQGSEA. The CDR3 sequence is CSVLKLAGISYEQYF. For the CDR3, the DNA is TGCAGCGTTCTCAAATTAGCGGGAATCTCCTACGAGCAGTACTTC.

CDR3 bases: TGTGCCAGCAGGGACAGCTCCTACGAGCAGTACTTC. This translates into CASRDSSYEQYF. V and J are TRBV11-2 and TRBJ2-7, with D tentatively TRBD1 (6 bases). Germline values: CDR1 SGHAT, CDR2 FQNNGV. The ends were cut back, 6 bases at V and 0 bases at J, with 6 bases in the middle. The CDR3 has 12 residues.

This chain links TRBV7-2 with TRBJ2-7; D ambiguous. Germline CDR1 and CDR2: SGHTA and FQGNSA. The CDR3 has 13 residues. Trimming removed 5 bases from V and 3 bases from J, with 11 bases in between. The CDR3 loop is CASSPRTGYEQYF. The CDR3 nucleotides are TGTGCCAGCAGCCCTCGTACGGGCTACGAGCAGTACTTC.

This clonotype has just a few counts. The chain combines TRBV7-6 with TRBJ2-3; 9 bases are a match to TRBD1. CDR3 length: 15 residues. Per the germline V gene, CDR1 is SGHVS and CDR2 is FNYEAQ. V trimming: 4 bases; J trimming: 2 bases; junction bases outside the gene matches: 4. CDR3 protein: CASSWTGVVTDTQYF. CDR3 DNA sequence: TGTGCCAGCAGCTGGACAGGGGTCGTCACAGATACGCAGTATTTT.

This clonotype was counted between two and nine times. V is TRBV14 and J is TRBJ2-3, with D perhaps matching TRBD2 (5 bases). Between the trimmed V and J ends, which lost 0 bases and 2 bases, there was a span of 15 bases. Germline assignment: CDR1 SGHDN and CDR2 FVKESK. The CDR3 is 17 residues long. This CDR3 reads CASSQDLSPGYTDTQYF. CDR3 nucleotides: TGTGCCAGCAGCCAAGATCTGTCGCCGGGGTACACAGATACGCAGTATTTT.

CDR3 sequence: CASSPHLEGNTIYF. CDR3 DNA sequence: TGTGCCAGCAGCCCTCATCTCGAAGGAAACACCATATATTTT. This chain connects TRBV5-5 to TRBJ1-3; D is unresolved. CDR1 and CDR2 from the germline V gene are SGHKS and YYEKEE (reference sequence). The length of the CDR3 is 14 residues. V lost 4 bases, J lost 4 bases, and 12 bases lay in between.

At least ten counts were recorded for this clonotype. The chain carries TRBV3-1 and TRBJ2-1; either TRBD1 or TRBD2 may fit D (5 bases each). The V end was cut by 0 bases, the J end by 8 bases, with 17 bases between. The CDR3 contains 16 residues. Germline CDR1 reads LGHDT; CDR2 reads YNNKEL (reference sequence). In nucleotides, the CDR3 is TGTGCCAGCAGCCAAGACAAAGGGACCCTTGGGGATGAGCAGTTCTTC. It specifies CASSQDKGTLGDEQFF.

This clonotype has only a few counts. This chain joins TRBV7-2 and TRBJ1-1; D unclear. V lost 2 bases to trimming and J lost 2 bases, with 6 bases between them. CDR1 is SGHTA, CDR2 FQGNSA, per germline. This CDR3 comprises 13 residues. In nucleotides, the CDR3 is TGTGCCAGCAGCTTAACGGGAAACACTGAAGCTTTCTTT. Translation: CASSLTGNTEAFF.